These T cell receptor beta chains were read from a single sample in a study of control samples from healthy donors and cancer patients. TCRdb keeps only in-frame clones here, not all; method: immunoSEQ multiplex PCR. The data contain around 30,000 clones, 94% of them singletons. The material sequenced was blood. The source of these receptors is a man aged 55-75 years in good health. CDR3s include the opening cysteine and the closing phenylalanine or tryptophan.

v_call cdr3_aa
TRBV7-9 CASSLGTGTSPLHF
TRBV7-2 CASSLKASHVYGYTF
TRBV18 CASSPPGVSYEQYF
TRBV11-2 CASSLEGRWFSPLHF
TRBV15 CATSRDVGDEQFF
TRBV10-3 CAISVNKNTEAFF
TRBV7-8 CASSLRVWREQFF
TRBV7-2 CASSLGWGEKLFF
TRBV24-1 CATSGGGTANEKLFF
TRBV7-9 CASSLARSPLHF
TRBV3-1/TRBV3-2 CASSPGTASYQETQYF
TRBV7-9 CASSFGGEAFF
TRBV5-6 CASSRDSTGNTIYF
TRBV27 CASTGQNAEKLFF
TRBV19 CASIAGIAKGNTIYF
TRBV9 CASSVAQGAYNEQFF
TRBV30 CAWAGGGETQYF
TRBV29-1 CSVVLGQKAYEQYF
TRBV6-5 CASSRGGSNYGYTF